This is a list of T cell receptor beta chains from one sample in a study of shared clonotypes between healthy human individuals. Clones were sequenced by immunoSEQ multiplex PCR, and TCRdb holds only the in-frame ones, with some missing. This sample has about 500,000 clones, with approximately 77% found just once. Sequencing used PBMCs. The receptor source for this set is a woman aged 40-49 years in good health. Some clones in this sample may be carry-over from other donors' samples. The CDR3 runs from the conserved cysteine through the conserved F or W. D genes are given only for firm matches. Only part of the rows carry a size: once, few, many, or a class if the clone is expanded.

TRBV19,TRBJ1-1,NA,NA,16,TGTGCCAGTAGTGCCCAGGGAGGGATATGGAACACTGAAGCTTTCTTT,CASSAQGGIWNTEAFF
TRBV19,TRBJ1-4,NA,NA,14,TGTGCCAGTAGTATTGGCGGAGGCCTTGAAAAACTGTTTTTT,CASSIGGGLEKLFF
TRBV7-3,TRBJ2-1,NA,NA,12,TGTGCCAGCAGCTCCTCCGGGGGTGAGCAGTTCTTC,CASSSSGGEQFF
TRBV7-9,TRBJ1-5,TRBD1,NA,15,TGTGCCAGCAGCTTACGGACAGGGGACAATCAGCCCCAGCATTTT,CASSLRTGDNQPQHF
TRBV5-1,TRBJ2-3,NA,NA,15,TGCGCCAGCAGCCTTCTTGGTACTAGCCCAGATACGCAGTATTTT,CASSLLGTSPDTQYF
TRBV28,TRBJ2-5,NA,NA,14,TGTGCCAGCAGTTTATCTGGGGGGAGAGAGACCCAGTACTTC,CASSLSGGRETQYF
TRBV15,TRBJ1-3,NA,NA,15,TGTGCCACCAGCAGAGATAGGGGCTCTGGAAACACCATATATTTT,CATSRDRGSGNTIYF
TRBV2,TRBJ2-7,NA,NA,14,TGTGCCAGCAGTGAGACTACCTGGCACTACGAGCAGTACTTC,CASSETTWHYEQYF
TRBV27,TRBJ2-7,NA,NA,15,TGTGCCAGCACCGTAGGGACATCACCGAGGGGGGAGCAGTACTTC,CASTVGTSPRGEQYF
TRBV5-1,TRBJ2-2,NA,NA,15,TGCGCCAGCAGCTTAGTACTACTCAACACCGGGGAGCTGTTTTTT,CASSLVLLNTGELFF
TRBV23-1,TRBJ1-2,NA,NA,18,TGCGCCAGCACTAACAGGGATTTGAGCCTCAAAGCTAACTATGGCTACACCTTC,CASTNRDLSLKANYGYTF
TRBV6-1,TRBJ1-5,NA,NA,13,TGTGCCATCAGCTGGGACAGCAATCAGCCCCAGCATTTT,CAISWDSNQPQHF
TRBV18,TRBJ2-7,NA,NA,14,TGTGCCAGCTCACCACCCCACAGCCCCTACGAGCAGTACTTC,CASSPPHSPYEQYF
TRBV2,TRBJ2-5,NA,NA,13,TGTGCCAGCGAAATGAGGGTCGGAGAGACCCAGTACTTC,CASEMRVGETQYF
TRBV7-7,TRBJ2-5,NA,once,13,TGTGCTAGCAGCCAGGGACTTAGAGAGACCCAGTACTTC,CASSQGLRETQYF
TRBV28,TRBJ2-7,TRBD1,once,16,TGTGCCAGCAGTCCAAACGACAGGGCAAGCTCCTACGAGCAGTACTTC,CASSPNDRASSYEQYF
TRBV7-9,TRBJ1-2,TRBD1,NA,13,TGTGCCAGCAGCTTAGGACAGGGGTATGGCTACACCTTC,CASSLGQGYGYTF
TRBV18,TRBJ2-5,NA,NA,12,TGTGCCAGCTCACCTGAGAGAGAGACCCAGTACTTC,CASSPERETQYF
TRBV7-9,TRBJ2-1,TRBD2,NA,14,TGTGCCAACTACCGACTAGCGGGATACAATGAGCAGTTCTTC,CANYRLAGYNEQFF
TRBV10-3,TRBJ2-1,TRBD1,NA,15,TGTGCCATCAGTGACGGGACAGGGGGATACAATGAGCAGTTCTTC,CAISDGTGGYNEQFF
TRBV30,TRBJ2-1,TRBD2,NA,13,TGTGCCTGGGGGAAGCGGGAGAGCGGTGAGCAGTTCTTC,CAWGKRESGEQFF
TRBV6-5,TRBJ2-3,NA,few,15,TGTGCCAGCAGTTTCCAGGGGCTGGGCACAGATACGCAGTATTTT,CASSFQGLGTDTQYF
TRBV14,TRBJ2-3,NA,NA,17,TGTGCCAGCAGCCAAGAATCAGGGACGGTCAGCACAGATACGCAGTATTTT,CASSQESGTVSTDTQYF